These 13 T cell receptor beta chains originate from one sample sequenced in a study of shared clonotypes between healthy human individuals. Profiling relied on immunoSEQ multiplex PCR, and the TCRdb table lists in-frame clones only, not all of them. The sample has approximately 500,000 clones; nearly 80% are singletons. Sequences were obtained from PBMCs. Source of these receptors: a woman in her 40s in good health. Some clones in this sample may be carry-over from other donors' samples.

The V call is TRBV6-4, the J call TRBJ2-1; D unclear. V dropped 0 bases and J dropped 3 bases, with 3 bases sitting between them. The germline V gene has CDR1 MRHNA and CDR2 SNTAGT. The CDR3 runs 13 residues. The DNA of the CDR3 is TGTGCCAGCAGTGACTCGGGCTACAATGAGCAGTTCTTC. Translating gives CASSDSGYNEQFF.

The chain has TRBV5-1 and TRBJ2-2, with 9 nucleotides matching TRBD1. J lost 5 bases, V lost 7 bases, and 12 bases had no gene match. This CDR3 comprises 16 residues. Looked up from germline, CDR1 is SGHRS and CDR2 is YFSETQ. For the CDR3, the DNA is TGCGCCAGCGAACCAGTTCCGGGACAGGGAACCGGGGAGCTGTTTTTT. As protein: CASEPVPGQGTGELFF.

V and J are TRBV5-1 and TRBJ2-1; TRBD2 agrees at 10 bases. The CDR3 covers 16 residues. The V segment lost 3 bases and the J segment 6 bases; nucleotides outside the gene matches: 9. Per the germline V gene, CDR1 is SGHRS and CDR2 is YFSETQ. CDR3 residues: CASSWASGSSVNEQFF. The CDR3 nucleotides are TGCGCCAGCAGCTGGGCTAGCGGGAGTTCAGTCAATGAGCAGTTCTTC.

The CDR3, as DNA: TGTGCCAGCACCCTAGGTACACCATTCTCCTACAATGAGCAGTTCTTC. This sequence encodes CASTLGTPFSYNEQFF. The rearrangement links TRBV14 to TRBJ2-1; no firm D call. Per the germline V gene, CDR1 is SGHDN and CDR2 is FVKESK. V gave up 7 bases and J gave up 0 bases, with 16 bases separating them. The CDR3 is 16 amino acids.

This chain joins TRBV7-8 and TRBJ2-7; 8 nucleotides match TRBD2. The CDR3 has 14 residues. Trimming at V came to 3 bases and at J to 2 bases, leaving 3 bases not matched to a gene. Germline assignment: CDR1 SGHVS and CDR2 FQNEAQ. The CDR3, as DNA: TGTGCCAGCAGCTTGGGACTAGGGGCCTACGAGCAGTACTTC. Its protein product is CASSLGLGAYEQYF.

This chain links TRBV4-1 with TRBJ1-5; no firm D call. This CDR3 contains 17 residues. The ends were cut back, 0 bases at V and 2 bases at J, with 14 bases in the middle. Germline lookup yields CDR1 MGHRA and CDR2 YSYEKL. The CDR3 DNA reads as TGCGCCAGCAGCCAAGAAGCCACGGGGTGGGGCAATCAGCCCCAGCATTTT. It yields the protein CASSQEATGWGNQPQHF.

At least ten counts were recorded for this clone. J is TRBJ1-1 and V is TRBV15; 12 bases align to TRBD1. The CDR3 length is 16 residues. Germline CDR1 LNHNV, CDR2 YYDKDF (reference sequence). After removal of 0 bases from V and 5 bases from J, the junction contained 4 bases not matched to a gene. The CDR3 nucleotides are TGTGCCACCAGCAGAGATCGGGGACAGGGGGCAACTGAAGCTTTCTTT. This sequence encodes CATSRDRGQGATEAFF.

The chain combines TRBV5-1 with TRBJ2-4, with 7 nucleotides matching TRBD2. The V segment lost 4 bases and the J segment 2 bases; nucleotides outside the gene matches: 6. This CDR3 region has 15 residues. Germline assignment: CDR1 SGHRS and CDR2 YFSETQ. CDR3 region: CASSPGTTTKNIQYF. The CDR3 nucleotides read TGCGCCAGCAGCCCGGGGACTACCACCAAAAACATTCAGTACTTC.

This clone came up a few times. The chain employs TRBV7-8 and TRBJ1-6; a possible D gene is TRBD1 (5 bases). The CDR3 length is 15 residues. The V gene's germline CDR1 is SGHVS and CDR2 FQNEAQ. The germline V and J ends were trimmed by 4 bases and 10 bases, with 17 bases remaining between them. This CDR3 is CASSSPGMSYSPLHF. Here the CDR3 DNA reads TGTGCCAGCAGCTCCCCAGGGATGTCTTACTCACCCCTCCACTTT.

V is TRBV10-3 and J is TRBJ2-7; 9 bases fit TRBD2. Germline V lookup: CDR1 ENHRY, CDR2 SYGVKD. J was trimmed by 3 bases and V by 0 bases; bases with no gene match: 9. The CDR3 has 17 residues. CDR3 amino acids: CAISESHSGTSLYEQYF. DNA for the CDR3: TGTGCCATCAGTGAGTCCCATTCCGGGACTAGCCTCTACGAGCAGTACTTC.

This sequence joins TRBV21-1 and TRBJ2-3; the D call in the table, TRBD2, was not verified against the DNA. TRBV21-1 is designated a pseudogene. The CDR3 has 16 amino acids. The CDR3 DNA reads TGTGCCAGCAGCACGACTAGCGGGAACCGCACAGATACGCAGTATTTT. Translated, it gives CASSTTSGNRTDTQYF.

The rearrangement uses TRBV29-1 and TRBJ2-7, with a possible D match to TRBD2 (5 bases). V gave up 6 bases and J gave up 2 bases, with 11 bases separating them. The CDR3 consists of 12 residues. Per germline, CDR1 SQVTM and CDR2 ANQGSEA. CDR3 protein: CSVSPGTYEQYF. CDR3 sequence (DNA): TGCAGCGTCTCCCCCGGGACCTACGAGCAGTACTTC.

This clone occurred a few times. The J gene is TRBJ2-7, the V gene TRBV10-2; possible D gene TRBD2, 6 bases. This CDR3 has 13 residues. Germline V gives CDR1 WSHSY, CDR2 SAAADI. Trimming pared 6 bases from V and 2 bases from J, leaving 11 bases between. The CDR3 sequence is CASRGTGTYEQYF. The CDR3 bases are TGCGCCAGCAGGGGGACTGGAACCTACGAGCAGTACTTC.